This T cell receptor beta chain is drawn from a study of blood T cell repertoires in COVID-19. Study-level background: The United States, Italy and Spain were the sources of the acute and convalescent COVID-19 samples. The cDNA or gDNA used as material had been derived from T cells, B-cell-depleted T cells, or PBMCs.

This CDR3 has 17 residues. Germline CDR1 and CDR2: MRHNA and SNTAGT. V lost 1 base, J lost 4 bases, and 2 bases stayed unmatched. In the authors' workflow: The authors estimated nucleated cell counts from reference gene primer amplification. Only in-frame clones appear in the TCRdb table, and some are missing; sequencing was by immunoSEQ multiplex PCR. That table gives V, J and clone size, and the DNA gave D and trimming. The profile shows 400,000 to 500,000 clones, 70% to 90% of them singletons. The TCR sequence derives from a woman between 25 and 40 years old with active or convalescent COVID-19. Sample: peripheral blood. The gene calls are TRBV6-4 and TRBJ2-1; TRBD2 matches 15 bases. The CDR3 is CASSDLGLAGGYNEQFF. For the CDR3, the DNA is TGTGCCAGCAGTGACTTGGGACTAGCGGGGGGATACAATGAGCAGTTCTTC.